This section outlines one T cell receptor beta chain sequence together with its context. Its antigen is unknown. Nothing much larger sits one base from this clone, and base qualities are not available. The sample's time point, from its label and the paper: pretreatment peripheral blood. The Qiagen DNeasy Blood extraction kit was used to purify genomic DNA from total PBMCs and tumor samples. Collected pretreatment and during treatment, PBMCs were isolated and stored as previously described. The data belong to a study of PD-L1 blockade in urothelial cancer (dated by TCRdb to 2016 to 2017). Regarding the research as a whole: About 90% of the roughly 29 patients were identified as males with urothelial cancer of bladder origin, and a prior smoking history was reported by 18 of 29 patients. Patients had an ECOG performance status of 0 or 1 and had received between 0 and 3 prior chemotherapy regimens. Blood samples were analyzed 3 weeks after the start of treatment (second dose) and 6 weeks after the start of treatment. Blood samples yielded a median of around 150,000 T cells and around 80,000 unique TCRs, with median clonality 0.080. Somatic, immune and clinical correlates of response to PD-L1 blockade with atezolizumab in urothelial cancer were the focus of an exploratory multi-omic analysis. Pretreatment tumor samples, along with matched peripheral blood serially collected before and after atezolizumab treatment, were subjected to TCR sequencing. Durable clinical benefit was defined as progression-free survival longer than 6 months, and TCR features were also tested against progression-free and overall survival. In the same patients, whole exome sequencing and RNA sequencing of pretreatment tumors were performed in addition to TCR sequencing. About 10 patients achieved durable clinical benefit and fewer than 25 did not. Some 29 patients had pretreatment blood TCR-seq, some 24 had at least one posttreatment blood collection, and some 24 had tumor TCR-seq.

To estimate absolute template abundance from read counts, synthetic TCR analog templates were spiked into each PCR. The immunoSEQ assay was used to amplify TCRbeta CDR3 regions from genomic DNA with bias-controlled V and J gene primers. Sequencing of rearranged TCRbeta segments was performed at approximately 20X coverage. Concerning the study's data processing: Sequencing errors were corrected by clustering and CDR3s were annotated against IMGT to assign V, D and J genes. Out-of-frame and stop-codon sequences were excluded, and only productive TCRbeta rearrangements were used in downstream analyses. To compute clonality, Shannon entropy was normalized by the log of the number of unique productive sequences and then subtracted from one. Clones differing between time points or between blood and tumor were identified by Fisher's exact test with Benjamini-Hochberg correction at adjusted p below 0.01. Sourced from immuneACCESS, this table was stored by TCRdb with only in-frame sequences that have V and J called. A share of the clones is absent; for the studies checked, an unresolved V gene accounts for under half, and the remainder has no known explanation. The D gene and trimming were derived from the DNA, and the V and J assignments and clone size from that table. In all, the sample holds fewer than 50,000 clones, and approximately 90% of those were seen once. More than 20% of the sample comes from the top ten.

Study-wide findings and limitations: Improved progression-free and overall survival was found to be associated with pretreatment peripheral blood TCR clonality below the median. Patients with durable benefit showed greater expansion of tumor-associated TCR clones in peripheral blood 3 weeks after starting treatment (n of about 20, p = 0.022). Small sample size (n ≈ 29) and many exploratory analyses mean the results are intended to be hypothesis-generating.

The TCR sequence derives from a donor at least 40 years old with urothelial cancer. The specimen comprised PBMCs, sampled around atezolizumab (anti-PD-L1) treatment.

The DNA is TGTGCCAGCAGCCACGGGGGGGCGTGGGCGAACTATGGCTACACCTTC. The encoded protein is CASSHGGAWANYGYTF. The V gene is TRBV14 and the J gene is TRBJ1-2; the D gene is perhaps TRBD1, on 6 matching bases. Cut back by 3 bases and 2 bases, the V and J ends lie 16 bases apart. As encoded in the germline V gene, CDR1 is SGHDN while CDR2 is FVKESK. Reading from cysteine to phenylalanine, the CDR3 counts 16 amino acids. The DNA shown is the 48-base CDR3, in frame from base 1.